This T cell receptor beta chain was found in a study of Graves' ophthalmopathy and Graves' hyperthyroidism. Study conclusions and caveats: The authors also found most expanded thyroid clonotypes above 0.001 frequency in blood. A model of 13 signatures distinguished ophthalmopathy from stable hyperthyroidism at approximately 90% sensitivity and about 80% specificity. Predictions made by the model for ophthalmopathy progression reached 70.59% sensitivity and about 72% specificity.

From germline, CDR1 is MDHEN and CDR2 SYDVKM. The CDR3 sequence is 13 residues long. Trimming stripped 3 bases from V and 7 bases from J, with 7 bases between. Clinicians made diagnoses from clinical symptoms, serum thyroxine, TRAb, thyroid ultrasound and orbital computed tomography. Amplification from RNA transcripts yielded the TCR beta CDR3 regions. HTBI primers were used in a first-round RT-PCR, which preceded a second-round multiplex PCR. Each CDR3 protein gets one entry after TCRdb re-called the multiplex PCR reads with MiXCR. In the table there are some 350,000 distinct CDR3 sequences, about a sixth of which are singletons. The sample holds many counts of this clonotype. Its matching antigen is unknown.

This sequence was found in an adult woman with stable Graves' hyperthyroidism. This chain connects TRBV28 to TRBJ1-6; D is uncertain. Sequencing input: peripheral blood. The CDR3 region is CASSFSQNSPLHF. The CDR3 nucleotides are TGTGCCAGCAGTTTCTCGCAAAATTCACCCCTCCACTTT. The full variable domain, with the rest looked up from reference TRBV28 and TRBJ1-6, is DVKVTQSSRYLVKRTGEKVFLECVQDMDHENMFWYRQDPGLGLRLIYFSYDVKMKEKGDIPEGYSVSREKKERFSLILESASTNQTSMYLCASSFSQNSPLHFGNGTRLTVT.